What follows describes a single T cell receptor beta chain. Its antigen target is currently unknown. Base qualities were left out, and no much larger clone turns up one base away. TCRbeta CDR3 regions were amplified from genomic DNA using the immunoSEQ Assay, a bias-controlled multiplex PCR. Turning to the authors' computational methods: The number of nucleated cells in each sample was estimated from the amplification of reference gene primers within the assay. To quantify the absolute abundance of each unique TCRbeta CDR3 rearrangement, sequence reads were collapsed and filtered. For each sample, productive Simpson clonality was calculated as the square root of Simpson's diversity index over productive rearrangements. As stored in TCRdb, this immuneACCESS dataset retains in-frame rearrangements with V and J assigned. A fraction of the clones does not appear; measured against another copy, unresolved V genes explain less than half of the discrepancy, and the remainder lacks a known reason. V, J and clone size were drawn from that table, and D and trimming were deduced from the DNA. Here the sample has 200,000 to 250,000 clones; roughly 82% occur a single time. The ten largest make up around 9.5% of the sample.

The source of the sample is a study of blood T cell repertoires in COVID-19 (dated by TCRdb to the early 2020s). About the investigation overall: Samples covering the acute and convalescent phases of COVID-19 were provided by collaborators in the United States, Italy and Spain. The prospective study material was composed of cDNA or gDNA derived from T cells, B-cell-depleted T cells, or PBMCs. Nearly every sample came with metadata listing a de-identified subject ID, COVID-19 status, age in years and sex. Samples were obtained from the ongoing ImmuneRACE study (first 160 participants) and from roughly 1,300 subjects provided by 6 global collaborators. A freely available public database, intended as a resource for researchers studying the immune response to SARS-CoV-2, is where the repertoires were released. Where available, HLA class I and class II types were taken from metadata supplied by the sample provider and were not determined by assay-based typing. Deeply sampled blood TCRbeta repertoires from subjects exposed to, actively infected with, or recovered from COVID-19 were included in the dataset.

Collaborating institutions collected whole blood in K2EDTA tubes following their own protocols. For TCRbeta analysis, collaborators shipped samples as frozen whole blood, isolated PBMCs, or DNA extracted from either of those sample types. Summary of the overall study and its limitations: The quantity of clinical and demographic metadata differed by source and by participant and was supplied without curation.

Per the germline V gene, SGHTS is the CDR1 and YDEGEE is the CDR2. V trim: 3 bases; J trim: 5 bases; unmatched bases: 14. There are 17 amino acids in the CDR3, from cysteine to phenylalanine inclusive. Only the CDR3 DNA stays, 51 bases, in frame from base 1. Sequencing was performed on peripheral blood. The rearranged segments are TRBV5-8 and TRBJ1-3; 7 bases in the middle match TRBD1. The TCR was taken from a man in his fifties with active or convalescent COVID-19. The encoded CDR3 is CASSSGQTSLIRNTIYF. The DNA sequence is TGTGCCAGCAGCTCGGGACAGACCTCTTTAATCAGAAACACCATATATTTT.